This record looks at one T cell receptor beta chain sequence and its context. The antigen remains undetermined. This entry belongs to a study of T cell responses to AZD1222 COVID-19 vaccine. Notes on the study in general: Vaccine-related CD4 TCRs covered spike, predominating at 160-218 and 743-854.

TCRdb's copy holds only in-frame clones and misses some; the assay was immunoSEQ multiplex PCR. The repertoire has about 130,000 clones, around 85% of them found once; the top ten carry around 8%. In germline, CDR1 is SGHNT, CDR2 YYREEE (reference sequence). The CDR3 is 12 amino acids. Trimming stripped 4 bases from V and 3 bases from J, with 4 bases between. The source was peripheral blood, collected on day 0 of AZD1222 vaccination. The clonotype was recovered from an adult in good health. The J gene is TRBJ2-2, the V gene TRBV5-4; D ambiguous. CDR3 loop: CASSQDTGELFF. The CDR3 DNA reads as TGTGCCAGCAGCCAGGACACCGGGGAGCTGTTTTTT.